The 27 T cell receptor beta chains listed next were all sequenced from one sample in a study of neurological immune-mediated disorders. From the 5' RACE reads, TCRdb called clonotypes with MiXCR, one entry per CDR3 protein. The sample has 45,000 to 60,000 distinct CDR3 sequences, less than 2.5% seen once. The sample consisted of PBMCs. The receptors were gathered from a man in his forties or fifties with multiple sclerosis.

This clonotype was seen many times. V is TRBV5-5 and J is TRBJ2-7; 7 bases match TRBD1. J gave up 2 bases and V 3 bases, and 5 bases lay outside the gene matches. Germline V gene data show CDR1 as SGHKS and CDR2 as YYEKEE (reference sequence). This CDR3 contains 14 residues. The CDR3, as DNA: TGTGCCAGCAGCTCGGGGACAGCCACCTACGAGCAGTACTTC. Translation: CASSSGTATYEQYF.

This clonotype was seen ten or more times. V usage is TRBV18 and J usage is TRBJ2-1; 12 bases are a match to TRBD2. Germline V gives CDR1 KGHSH, CDR2 LQKENI. V dropped 4 bases and J dropped 8; count of bases not matched to a gene: 9. The CDR3 spans 16 residues. Written as DNA, the CDR3 is TGTGCCAGCTCACTGGAACTAGCGGGGGGTCGGGATGAGCAGTTCTTC. It is translated as CASSLELAGGRDEQFF.

This clonotype was detected ten times or more. V is TRBV5-1 and J is TRBJ2-1, with 8 bases matching TRBD2. J was trimmed by 0 bases and V by 5 bases; bases with no gene match: 7. Germline loops: CDR1 SGHRS, CDR2 YFSETQ. The CDR3 consists of 16 residues. CDR3 residues: CASSSTSGGSYNEQFF. CDR3 nucleotide sequence: TGCGCCAGCAGTTCCACAAGCGGGGGCTCCTACAATGAGCAGTTCTTC.

This clonotype was seen at least ten times. The chain carries TRBV3-1 and TRBJ2-7, with 9 bases that match TRBD1. V lost 6 bases, J lost 3 bases, and 6 bases stayed unmatched. Germline V CDR1 and CDR2: LGHDT, YNNKEL (reference sequence). The CDR3 is 14 residues long. The CDR3 DNA sequence: TGTGCCAGCAGTTACGGGACAGGGATCTACGAGCAGTACTTC. This translates into CASSYGTGIYEQYF.

This clonotype was detected ten times or more. The chain combines TRBV7-2 with TRBJ2-3; D might be TRBD2 (5 bases). V was shortened by 4 bases and J by 2 bases, with 10 bases between the two germline ends. The CDR3 covers 14 residues. Germline values: CDR1 SGHTA, CDR2 FQGNSA. The CDR3 sequence: CASSSLGITDTQYF. The CDR3 DNA sequence: TGTGCCAGCAGCTCCCTCGGGATCACAGATACGCAGTATTTT.

In this sample, this clonotype turned up many times. The V and J genes are TRBV7-2 and TRBJ2-7; 11 bases are a match to TRBD1. The V segment lost 1 base and the J segment 4 bases; nucleotides outside the gene matches: 9. Per the germline V gene, CDR1 is SGHTA and CDR2 is FQGNSA. The CDR3 is 17 residues long. The CDR3 protein is CASSLVSGTGGGYEQYF. The CDR3 DNA follows: TGTGCCAGCAGCTTAGTTAGTGGGACAGGGGGTGGTTACGAGCAGTACTTC.

This clonotype was counted at least ten times. The CDR3 nucleotides read TGCAGTGCTAGCGGACAGGGGGCATTGGGAACTGAAGCTTTCTTT. It yields the protein CSASGQGALGTEAFF. This chain joins TRBV20-1 and TRBJ1-1; 11 nucleotides agree with TRBD1. The CDR3 length is 15 residues. The V and J ends lost 3 bases and 5 bases, in that order; junction bases with no gene match: 8. Germline lookup yields CDR1 DFQATT and CDR2 SNEGSKA (reference sequence).

This clonotype occurred many times. The chain recombines TRBV20-1 with TRBJ2-5; D unclear. This CDR3 comprises 15 residues. Germline CDR1 is DFQATT and CDR2 is SNEGSKA (reference sequence). The V gene lost 3 bases and the J gene lost 5 bases, with 19 bases spanning the gap. The CDR3 region is CSASDRTTPRETQYF. CDR3 bases: TGCAGTGCTAGTGATAGGACGACCCCGCGTGAGACCCAGTACTTC.

This clonotype was seen many times. The gene calls are TRBV7-2 and TRBJ2-7; no definite D call. The germline V and J ends were trimmed by 1 base and 3 bases, with 16 bases remaining between them. Germline assignment: CDR1 SGHTA and CDR2 FQGNSA. This CDR3 spans 16 amino acids. The CDR3 DNA reads TGTGCCAGCAGCTTAGATTGGTCCACAAAGGTCTACGAGCAGTACTTC. The encoded protein is CASSLDWSTKVYEQYF.

In this sample, this clonotype turned up many times. This chain uses TRBV11-2 with TRBJ1-6, with D possibly TRBD1 on 5 matching bases. The V and J ends lost 3 bases and 7 bases respectively, with 13 bases between them. The CDR3 length is 15 residues. Germline CDR1 SGHAT, CDR2 FQNNGV. The CDR3 reads CASSLGVGANSPLHF. The CDR3 DNA follows: TGTGCCAGCAGCTTGGGAGTTGGGGCAAATTCACCCCTCCACTTT. Drawing the rest from reference TRBV11-2 and TRBJ1-6, the complete variable domain is EAGVAQSPRYKIIEKRQSVAFWCNPISGHATLYWYQQILGQGPKLLIQFQNNGVVDDSQLPKDRFSAERLKGVDSTLKIQPAKLEDSAVYLCASSLGVGANSPLHFGNGTRLTVT.

This clonotype was counted at least ten times. The V gene is TRBV5-1, the J gene TRBJ2-1; 12 nucleotides align to TRBD1. The V gene's germline CDR1 is SGHRS and CDR2 YFSETQ. The CDR3 loop spans 16 amino acids. V shed 0 bases, J shed 8 bases, and the junction held 6 bases outside the gene matches. The CDR3 DNA reads as TGCGCCAGCAGCTTGGGGGGACAGGGGGCTATCCATGAGCAGTTCTTC. Amino acids: CASSLGGQGAIHEQFF.

This clonotype appeared many times. The chain links TRBV29-1 to TRBJ2-3, with a tentative D call TRBD1 (6 bases). Germline CDR1 reads SQVTM; CDR2 reads ANQGSEA. This CDR3 spans 14 amino acids. V lost 5 bases to trimming and J lost 0 bases, with 12 bases between them. CDR3 in DNA: TGCAGCGTTCAACAGGGATCTAGCACAGATACGCAGTATTTT. Translation gives CSVQQGSSTDTQYF.

This clonotype was observed many times. The rearrangement links TRBV7-9 to TRBJ1-1; possible D gene TRBD1, 6 bases. CDR1 is SEHNR and CDR2 is FQNEAQ in the germline V gene (reference sequence). The germline V and J ends were trimmed by 3 bases and 4 bases, with 12 bases remaining between them. This CDR3 region has 14 residues. CDR3 protein: CASSFSGGITEAFF. Written as DNA, the CDR3 is TGTGCCAGCAGCTTTTCTGGGGGCATCACTGAAGCTTTCTTT.

This clonotype was picked up many times. The rearrangement links TRBV11-2 to TRBJ2-1; 11 bases are a match to TRBD2. Germline-derived CDR1 and CDR2 are SGHAT and FQNNGV. The CDR3 covers 15 residues. V was clipped by 5 bases and J by 4 bases; unmatched bases: 4. The CDR3 DNA is TGTGCCAGCAGCGCCGGGACTAGCGGATACAATGAGCAGTTCTTC. Translation: CASSAGTSGYNEQFF.

This clonotype came up many times. The chain joins TRBV20-1 to TRBJ1-2; 7 positions match TRBD1. Germline V lookup: CDR1 DFQATT, CDR2 SNEGSKA (reference sequence). This CDR3 has 13 residues. V dropped 8 bases and J dropped 4; count of bases not matched to a gene: 10. The CDR3 reads CSLGQAGGYGYTF. The CDR3, as DNA: TGCAGTCTCGGACAGGCAGGAGGCTATGGCTACACCTTC.

On this clonotype itself: A much more abundant neighbour one base away suggests this may be a read error. The chain is built from TRBV12-3 or TRBV12-4 and TRBJ1-1; D is ambiguous. This CDR3 contains 11 residues. The DNA for the CDR3 is TGTGACAGCAGTAAGTTGACTGAAGCTTTCTTT. Encoded protein: CDSSKLTEAFF.

In its sample, this clonotype was seen many times. V is TRBV19 and J is TRBJ2-3, with a possible D match to TRBD1 (6 bases). Germline lookup yields CDR1 LNHDA and CDR2 SQIVND (reference sequence). The CDR3 runs 15 residues. The V end lost 5 bases, the J end lost 4 bases, and 16 bases lay between the germline ends. CDR3 DNA: TGTGCCAGTAGTTTTACAGGGAGTCTTGCAGATACGCAGTATTTT. This translates into CASSFTGSLADTQYF.

This clonotype appeared many times. The chain employs TRBV6-5 and TRBJ1-2; D may be TRBD1 (5 bases). From germline, CDR1 is MNHEY and CDR2 SVGAGI. This CDR3 comprises 13 residues. V was clipped by 6 bases and J by 4 bases, with 12 bases between them. The CDR3 reads CASSRGGVYGYTF. The CDR3 nucleotides read TGTGCCAGCAGCCGTGGAGGGGTCTATGGCTACACCTTC.

This clonotype came up many times. The V and J genes are TRBV4-2 and TRBJ2-7, with TRBD1 matching 8 bases. This CDR3 is built from 16 residues. Germline CDR1 is LGHNA and CDR2 is YNFKEQ. V lost 0 bases and J lost 0; bases outside the gene matches: 4. The CDR3 loop is CASSQDLGQGSYEQYF. Written as DNA, the CDR3 is TGTGCCAGCAGCCAAGATCTAGGACAGGGCTCCTACGAGCAGTACTTC.

This clonotype was counted ten times or more. The J gene is TRBJ2-5, the V gene TRBV29-1; possibly TRBD1 for D (5 bases). Germline V lookup: CDR1 SQVTM, CDR2 ANQGSEA. This CDR3 spans 12 amino acids. V was clipped by 5 bases and J by 0 bases, with 7 bases between them. The CDR3 nucleotides are TGCAGCGTTTCCAGGGACCAAGAGACCCAGTACTTC. This sequence encodes CSVSRDQETQYF.

This clonotype was detected many times. The rearrangement links TRBV9 to TRBJ1-2; maybe TRBD1 (5 bases). Germline CDR1 is SGDLS and CDR2 is YYNGEE. Trimming pared 6 bases from V and 4 bases from J, leaving 10 bases between. The CDR3 has 12 amino acids. The CDR3 spells CASNTGVYGYTF. The CDR3 DNA sequence: TGTGCCAGCAACACAGGAGTCTATGGCTACACCTTC.

This clonotype was picked up many times. V is TRBV2 and J is TRBJ1-1; the match to TRBD1 covers 7 bases. The CDR3 length is 13 residues. J gave up 4 bases and V 6 bases, and 5 bases lay outside the gene matches. The V gene's germline CDR1 is SNHLY and CDR2 FYNNEI. CDR3 amino acids: CASRGGGGTEAFF. Here the CDR3 DNA reads TGTGCCAGCAGGGGAGGGGGCGGCACTGAAGCTTTCTTT.

This clonotype was recorded many times. The V gene is TRBV7-2, the J gene TRBJ2-5; D might be TRBD2 (7 bases). The CDR3 totals 14 residues. CDR1 SGHTA and CDR2 FQGNSA come from the germline V gene. Trimming stripped 5 bases from V and 5 bases from J, with 15 bases between. The CDR3 DNA reads as TGTGCCAGCAGCCCGGGGGGCCTTTCCGAGACCCAGTACTTC. Amino acid sequence: CASSPGGLSETQYF.

This clonotype was detected many times. The chain is built from TRBV7-2 and TRBJ2-7, with TRBD2 matching over 11 bases. CDR1 is SGHTA, CDR2 FQGNSA, per germline. Trimming took 5 bases from V and 2 from J; bases not matched to a gene: 8. The CDR3 is 16 residues long. The CDR3 DNA reads TGTGCCAGCAGCCGAACCCTAGCGGGGGGAGCCTACGAGCAGTACTTC. Residues: CASSRTLAGGAYEQYF.

This clonotype was counted ten times or more. For the CDR3, the DNA is TGTGCCAGCAGTTCCCTAGCGGGGGGGCCCGGGGCCAACGTCCTGACTTTC. The encoded protein is CASSSLAGGPGANVLTF. V usage is TRBV6-6 and J usage is TRBJ2-6; 12 bases map to TRBD2. The CDR3 covers 17 residues. Trimming took 4 bases from V and 4 from J; bases not matched to a gene: 5. The germline V gene has CDR1 MNHNY and CDR2 SVGAGI (reference sequence).

This clonotype was detected many times. The chain recombines TRBV7-9 with TRBJ2-7, with D possibly matching TRBD2 (5 bases). This CDR3 comprises 15 residues. Germline lookup yields CDR1 SEHNR and CDR2 FQNEAQ (reference sequence). V gave up 5 bases and J gave up 2 bases, with 16 bases separating them. The CDR3 DNA sequence: TGTGCCAGCAGCCCGAGGGAGTTTAGGACCTACGAGCAGTACTTC. Its translation: CASSPREFRTYEQYF. Complete variable domain (other parts from reference TRBV7-9 and TRBJ2-7): DTGVSQNPRHKITKRGQNVTFRCDPISEHNRLYWYRQTLGQGPEFLTYFQNEAQLEKSRLLSDRFSAERPKGSFSTLEIQRTEQGDSAMYLCASSPREFRTYEQYFGPGTRLTVT.

Many counts were recorded for this clonotype. The gene calls are TRBV7-7 and TRBJ2-2; 7 nucleotides agree with TRBD2. The germline V gene has CDR1 SSHAT and CDR2 FNYEAQ (reference sequence). The CDR3 consists of 14 residues. Germline trimming cut 5 bases from V and 5 bases from J; bases unmatched to any gene: 5. The CDR3 DNA sequence: TGTGCCAGCAGCCCCTGGGAGGGAACCGGGGAGCTGTTTTTT. Translated: CASSPWEGTGELFF.